The 8 T cell receptor beta chains below all came from one sample that was sequenced in a study of T cell clonality in common variable immunodeficiency. Method: immunoSEQ multiplex PCR; TCRdb's copy keeps in-frame clones and lacks some. The record shows 39,000 or so clones for this sample, with no singletons present. Sequenced material: peripheral blood mononuclear cells. These receptors all come from a person between 18 and 75 years old in good health.

This clone was counted a few times. The read comes to an end 3 residues before the CDR3 does, leaving the germline J gene to fill in the end. The rearrangement uses TRBV7-9 and TRBJ1-2; D is ambiguous. From germline, CDR1 is SEHNR and CDR2 FQNEAQ (reference sequence). The CDR3 runs to 12 residues. CDR3 residues: CASSSRVYDYTF. The DNA read from the CDR3 is TGTGCCAGCAGCTCACGGGTCTACGAC.

This clone has just a few counts. The read halts 3 residues ahead of the CDR3 end, with the missing end drawn from the germline J gene. The gene calls are TRBV5-1 and TRBJ2-4, with D perhaps matching TRBD2 (6 bases). The germline V gene has CDR1 SGHRS and CDR2 YFSETQ. Trimming cost V 3 bases and J 3 bases, with 22 bases left between them. The CDR3 runs to 18 residues. The CDR3 protein is CASSWGVSFRVGKNIQYF. CDR3 DNA, as far as it was read: TGCGCCAGCAGCTGGGGGGTGTCTTTTAGGGTAGGCAAAAACATT.

This clone showed up many times. The read terminates 3 residues ahead of where the CDR3 ends, so the germline J gene completes it. The J gene is TRBJ2-3, the V gene TRBV20-1; 10 nucleotides align to TRBD2. Germline values: CDR1 DFQATT, CDR2 SNEGSKA (reference sequence). The CDR3 runs 14 residues. Incomplete CDR3 DNA: TGCAGGACACTACTAGCGGGGATAACAGATACG. This gives the protein CRTLLAGITDT. From start to end, the CDR3 is CRTLLAGITDTQYF.

This clone was seen repeatedly, ten times or more. From the germline J gene comes the end of the CDR3, since the read stops 3 residues before it. This rearrangement joins TRBV15 to TRBJ1-2; the D gene is possibly TRBD1 (6 bases). Germline V gives CDR1 LNHNV, CDR2 YYDKDF (reference sequence). CDR3 length equals 16 residues. CDR3 protein: CATSRGGGLRLGGYTF. Partial CDR3 DNA: TGTGCCACCAGCAGAGGAGGGGGTCTTCGTTTAGGGGGC.

As concerns this clone: With the read ending 3 residues before the CDR3 end, the germline J gene is used to fill in that end. Distinct nucleotide sequences in the sample also encode this CDR3. The rearrangement uses TRBV2 and TRBJ1-3, with D tentatively TRBD1 (5 bases). This CDR3 has 17 amino acids. Germline V gene data show CDR1 as SNHLY and CDR2 as FYNNEI. V lost 7 bases and J 0 bases, leaving 19 bases between the germline ends. CDR3 protein: CASTPRQGHDSGNTIYF. The DNA read from the CDR3 is TGTGCCAGCACCCCTAGGCAGGGCCATGACTCTGGAAACACC.

This clone was counted between two and nine times. The read ends 3 residues early relative to the CDR3; the germline J gene fills the gap. This chain connects TRBV2 to TRBJ2-2; 9 bases line up with TRBD1. Germline CDR1 reads SNHLY; CDR2 reads FYNNEI. The CDR3 has 17 residues. CDR3 amino acids: CASSERQGGRTNEKLFF. CDR3 DNA, as far as it was read: TGTGCCAGCAGTGAACGACAGGGGGGTAGGACTAATGAAAAG.

This clone was observed many times. From the germline J gene comes the end of the CDR3, since the read stops 3 residues before it. This rearrangement joins TRBV19 to TRBJ2-3; 7 bases fit TRBD2. The CDR3 is 17 amino acids. Germline-derived CDR1 and CDR2 are LNHDA and SQIVND (reference sequence). The V segment lost 1 base and the J segment 2 bases; nucleotides outside the gene matches: 9. CDR3 protein: CASSIGRAGAYTDTQYF. The sequenced part of the CDR3 DNA is TGTGCCAGTAGTATAGGAAGGGCGGGAGCGTACACAGATACG.

This clone was counted at least ten times. The CDR3 end is not reached by the read, which stops 3 residues before it; the germline J gene fills it in. This chain connects TRBV19 to TRBJ2-2, with 9 bases lining up with TRBD1. Looked up from germline, CDR1 is LNHDA and CDR2 is SQIVND (reference sequence). CDR3 length: 14 residues. J was trimmed by 5 bases and V by 4 bases; bases with no gene match: 2. CDR3 bases read: TGTGCCAGTAGTAATGGACAGGGGACCGGGGAG. It encodes CASSNGQGTGE. The entire CDR3 protein is CASSNGQGTGELFF.